The T cell receptor (beta chain) under discussion was sequenced for a study of CD8 T cells in Susac syndrome. A word on this clonotype: What it binds is unknown.

V lost 3 bases and J 2 bases, leaving 11 bases between the germline ends. The CDR3 contains 14 residues. Germline-derived CDR1 and CDR2 are ENHRY and SYGVKD. It was with random hexamers that roughly 0.5 to 1 ug RNA was reverse transcribed. TCRdb redid the calling of the immunoSEQ multiplex PCR reads with MiXCR, one entry per CDR3 protein. The sample contains about 130,000 distinct CDR3 sequences, roughly 94% of which appear only once. Points from the study as a whole: CD8+ clones in Susac expanded most in TEMRA cells and active patients. The TCR sequencing and HLA analysis in the study involved a relatively small number of individuals, as the study acknowledged. In total CD8+ repertoires, some 15 Susac-specific public clones were found, and in CD8+ TEMRA repertoires, 4 or 5 were found.

FACS was used to enrich TEMRA cells, whereas the CD8+ and CD4+ T cells were obtained by negative isolation. The source of this sequence is a human donor with Susac syndrome. Sequencing was performed on CD8+ T cells from PBMCs. The rearrangement uses TRBV10-3 and TRBJ2-7, with D tentatively TRBD2 (6 bases). As DNA, the CDR3 is TGTGCCATCAGTGAAAGCGGGCCGGCCTACGAGCAGTACTTC. Its translation is CAISESGPAYEQYF.